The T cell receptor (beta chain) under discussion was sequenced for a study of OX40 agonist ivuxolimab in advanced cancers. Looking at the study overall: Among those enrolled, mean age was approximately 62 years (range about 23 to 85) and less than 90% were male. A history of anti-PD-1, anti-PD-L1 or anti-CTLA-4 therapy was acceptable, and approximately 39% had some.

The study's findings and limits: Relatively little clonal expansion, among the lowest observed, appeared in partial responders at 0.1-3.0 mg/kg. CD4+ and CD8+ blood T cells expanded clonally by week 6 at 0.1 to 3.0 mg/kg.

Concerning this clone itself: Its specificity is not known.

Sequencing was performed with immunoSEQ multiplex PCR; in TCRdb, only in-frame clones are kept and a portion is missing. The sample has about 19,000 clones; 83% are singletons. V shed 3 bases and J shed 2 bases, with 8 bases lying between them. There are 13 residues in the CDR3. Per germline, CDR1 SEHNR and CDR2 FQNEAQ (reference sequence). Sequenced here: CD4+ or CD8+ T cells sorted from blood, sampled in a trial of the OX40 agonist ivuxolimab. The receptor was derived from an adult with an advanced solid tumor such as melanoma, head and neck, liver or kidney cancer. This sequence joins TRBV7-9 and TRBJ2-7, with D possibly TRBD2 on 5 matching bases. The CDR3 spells CASSFDGAYEQYF. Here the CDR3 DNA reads TGTGCCAGCAGCTTCGACGGGGCCTACGAGCAGTACTTC.